Included here is one T cell receptor beta chain sequence, with context. This record belongs to a study of control samples from healthy donors and cancer patients. The CDR3 totals 18 residues. V was clipped by 4 bases and J by 4 bases; unmatched bases: 9. CDR1 and CDR2 from the germline V gene are SGDLS and YYNGEE. TCRdb keeps only in-frame clones here, not all; method: immunoSEQ multiplex PCR. Here the sample spans roughly 400,000 clones, over 75% being singletons. The sequenced sample was PBMCs. The receptor was derived from a man aged 40-49 years with head and neck cancer. This chain joins TRBV9 and TRBJ2-1, with TRBD2 matching 15 bases. CDR3 amino acids: CASSSMGLAGGTYNEQFF. As DNA, the CDR3 is TGTGCCAGCAGCTCCATGGGACTAGCGGGGGGAACGTACAATGAGCAGTTCTTC. Using reference TRBV9 and TRBJ2-1 for the parts outside the CDR3, the full variable domain is DSGVTQTPKHLITATGQRVTLRCSPRSGDLSVYWYQQSLDQGLQFLIQYYNGEERAKGNILERFSAQQFPDLHSELNLSSLELGDSALYFCASSSMGLAGGTYNEQFFGPGTRLTVL.